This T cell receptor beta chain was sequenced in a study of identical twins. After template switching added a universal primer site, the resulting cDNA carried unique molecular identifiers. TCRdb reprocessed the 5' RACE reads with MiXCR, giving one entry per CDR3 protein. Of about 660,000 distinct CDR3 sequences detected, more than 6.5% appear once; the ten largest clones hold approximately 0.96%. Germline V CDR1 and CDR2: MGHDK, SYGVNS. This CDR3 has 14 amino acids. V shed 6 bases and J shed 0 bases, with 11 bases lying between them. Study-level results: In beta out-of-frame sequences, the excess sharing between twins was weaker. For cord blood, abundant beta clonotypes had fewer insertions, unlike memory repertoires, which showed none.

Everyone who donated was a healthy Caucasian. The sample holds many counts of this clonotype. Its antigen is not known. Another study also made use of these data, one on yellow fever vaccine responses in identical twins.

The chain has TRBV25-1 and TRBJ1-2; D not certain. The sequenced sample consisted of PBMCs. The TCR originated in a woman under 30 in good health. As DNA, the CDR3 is TGTGCCAGCAGCTCCTTGGGCCCTAACTATGGCTACACCTTC. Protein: CASSSLGPNYGYTF.